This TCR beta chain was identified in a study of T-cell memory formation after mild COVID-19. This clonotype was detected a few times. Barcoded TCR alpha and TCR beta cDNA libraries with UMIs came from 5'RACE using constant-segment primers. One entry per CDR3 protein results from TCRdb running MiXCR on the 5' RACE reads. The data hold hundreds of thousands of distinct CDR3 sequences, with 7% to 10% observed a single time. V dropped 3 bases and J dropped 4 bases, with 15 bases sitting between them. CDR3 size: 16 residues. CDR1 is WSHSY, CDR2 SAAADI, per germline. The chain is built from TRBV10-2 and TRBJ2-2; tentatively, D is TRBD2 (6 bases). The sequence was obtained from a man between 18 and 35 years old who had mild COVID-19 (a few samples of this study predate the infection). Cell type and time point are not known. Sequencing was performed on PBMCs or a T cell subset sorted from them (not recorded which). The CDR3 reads CASSDRHRRGTGELFF. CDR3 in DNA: TGCGCCAGCAGTGACCGACACCGGAGGGGCACCGGGGAGCTGTTTTTT.